This T cell receptor beta chain was recovered during a study of early stage breast cancer tumors. TCRdb's table, derived via immunoSEQ multiplex PCR, lists solely in-frame clones and lacks some. This sample has approximately 50,000 clones, with 60% to 85% found just once. This clone has a single count. Germline assignment: CDR1 SGHRS and CDR2 YFSETQ. This CDR3 is built from 13 residues. Trimming at V came to 2 bases and at J to 8 bases, leaving 4 bases not matched to a gene. The specimen was blood. This chain uses TRBV5-1 with TRBJ1-2, with TRBD1 matching over 9 bases. This clonotype originated in a person aged 25 to 39 with breast cancer. This CDR3 is CASSLTGQGGYTF. The CDR3 region has the DNA TGCGCCAGCAGCTTAACGGGACAGGGAGGCTACACCTTC.